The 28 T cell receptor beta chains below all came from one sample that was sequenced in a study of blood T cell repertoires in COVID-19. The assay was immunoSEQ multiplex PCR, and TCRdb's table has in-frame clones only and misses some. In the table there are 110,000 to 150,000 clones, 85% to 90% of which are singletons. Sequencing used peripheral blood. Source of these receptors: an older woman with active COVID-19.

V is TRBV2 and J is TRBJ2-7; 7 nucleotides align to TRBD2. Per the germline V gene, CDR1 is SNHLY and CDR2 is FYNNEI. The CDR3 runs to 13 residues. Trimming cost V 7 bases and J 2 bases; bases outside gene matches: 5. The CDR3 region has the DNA TGTGCCAGCAAGGTGGGAGGGCCCTACGAGCAGTACTTC. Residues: CASKVGGPYEQYF.

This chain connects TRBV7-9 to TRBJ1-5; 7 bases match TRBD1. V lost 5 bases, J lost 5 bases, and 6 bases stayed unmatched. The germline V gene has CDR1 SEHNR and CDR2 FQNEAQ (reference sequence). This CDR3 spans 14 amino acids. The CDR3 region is CASSKDRTDQPQHF. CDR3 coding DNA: TGTGCCAGCAGCAAGGACAGGACCGATCAGCCCCAGCATTTT.

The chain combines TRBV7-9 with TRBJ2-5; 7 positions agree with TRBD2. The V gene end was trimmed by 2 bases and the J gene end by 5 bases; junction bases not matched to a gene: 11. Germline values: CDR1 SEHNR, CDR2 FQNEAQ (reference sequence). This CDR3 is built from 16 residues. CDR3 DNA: TGTGCCAGCAGCTTACGGGCTAGCGGCAAAGCTGAGACCCAGTACTTC. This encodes CASSLRASGKAETQYF.

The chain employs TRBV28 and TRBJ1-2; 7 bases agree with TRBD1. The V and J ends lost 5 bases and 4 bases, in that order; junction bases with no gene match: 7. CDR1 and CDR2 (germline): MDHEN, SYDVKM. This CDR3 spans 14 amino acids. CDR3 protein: CASSPRGTGYGYTF. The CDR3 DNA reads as TGTGCCAGCAGTCCCAGGGGGACGGGCTATGGCTACACCTTC.

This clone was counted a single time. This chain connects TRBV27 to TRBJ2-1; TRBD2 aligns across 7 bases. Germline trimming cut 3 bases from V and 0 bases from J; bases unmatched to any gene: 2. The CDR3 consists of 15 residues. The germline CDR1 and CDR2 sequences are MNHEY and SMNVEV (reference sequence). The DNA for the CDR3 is TGTGCCAGCAGTTTGGGGAGGGCCTCCTACAATGAGCAGTTCTTC. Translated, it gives CASSLGRASYNEQFF.

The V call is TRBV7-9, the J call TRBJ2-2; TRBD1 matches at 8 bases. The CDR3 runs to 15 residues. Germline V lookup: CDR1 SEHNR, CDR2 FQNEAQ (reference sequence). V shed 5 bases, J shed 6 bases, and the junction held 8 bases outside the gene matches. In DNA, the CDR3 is TGTGCCAGCAGCATCCGGGACAGGCTTCCCGGGGAGCTGTTTTTT. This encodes CASSIRDRLPGELFF.

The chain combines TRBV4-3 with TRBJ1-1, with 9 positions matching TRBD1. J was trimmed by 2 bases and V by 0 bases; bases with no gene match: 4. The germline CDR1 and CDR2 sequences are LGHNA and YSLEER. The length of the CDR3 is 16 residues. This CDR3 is CASSQDGGQGNTEAFF. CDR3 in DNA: TGCGCCAGCAGCCAAGATGGGGGACAGGGAAACACTGAAGCTTTCTTT.

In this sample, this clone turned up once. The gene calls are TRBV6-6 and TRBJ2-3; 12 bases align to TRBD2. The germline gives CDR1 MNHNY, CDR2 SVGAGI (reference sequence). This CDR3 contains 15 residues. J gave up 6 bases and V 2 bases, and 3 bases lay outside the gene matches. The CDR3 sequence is CASSYGLAGRDTQYF. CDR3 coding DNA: TGTGCCAGCAGTTACGGACTAGCGGGAAGGGATACGCAGTATTTT.

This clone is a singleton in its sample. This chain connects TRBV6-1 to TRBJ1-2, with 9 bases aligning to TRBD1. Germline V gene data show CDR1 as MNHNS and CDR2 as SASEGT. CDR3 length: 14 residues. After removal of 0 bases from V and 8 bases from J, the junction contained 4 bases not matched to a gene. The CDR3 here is CASSEAGTGTGYTF. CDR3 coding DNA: TGTGCCAGCAGTGAAGCTGGGACAGGGACGGGCTACACCTTC.

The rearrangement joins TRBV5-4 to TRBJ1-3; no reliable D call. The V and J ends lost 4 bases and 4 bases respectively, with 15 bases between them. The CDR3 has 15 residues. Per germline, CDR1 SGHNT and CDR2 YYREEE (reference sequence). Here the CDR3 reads CASSPDTVSGNTIYF. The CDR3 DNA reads TGTGCCAGCAGCCCAGACACGGTTTCAGGAAACACCATATATTTT. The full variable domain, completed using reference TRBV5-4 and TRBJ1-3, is ETGVTQSPTHLIKTRGQQVTLRCSSQSGHNTVSWYQQALGQGPQFIFQYYREEENGRGNFPPRFSGLQFPNYSSELNVNALELDDSALYLCASSPDTVSGNTIYFGEGSWLTVV.

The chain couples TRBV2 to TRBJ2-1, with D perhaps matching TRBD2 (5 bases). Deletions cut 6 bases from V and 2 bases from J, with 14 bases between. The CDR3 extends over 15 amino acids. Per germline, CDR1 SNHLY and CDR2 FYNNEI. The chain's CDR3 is CASRSGSMTYNEQFF. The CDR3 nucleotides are TGTGCCAGCAGGAGCGGATCCATGACCTACAATGAGCAGTTCTTC.

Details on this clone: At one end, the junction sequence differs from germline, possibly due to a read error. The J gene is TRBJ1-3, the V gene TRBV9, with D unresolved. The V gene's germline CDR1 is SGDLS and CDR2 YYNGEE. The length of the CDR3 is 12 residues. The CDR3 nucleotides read TGTGCCAGTTCGCGGACTGGGAACACCATATATTTT. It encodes CASSRTGNTIYF.

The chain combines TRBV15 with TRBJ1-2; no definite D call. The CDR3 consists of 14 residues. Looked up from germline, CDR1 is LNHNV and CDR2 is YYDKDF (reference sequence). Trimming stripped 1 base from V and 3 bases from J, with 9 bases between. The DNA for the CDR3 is TGTGCCACCAGCAGAGCTGGCAGGTACTATGGCTACACCTTC. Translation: CATSRAGRYYGYTF.

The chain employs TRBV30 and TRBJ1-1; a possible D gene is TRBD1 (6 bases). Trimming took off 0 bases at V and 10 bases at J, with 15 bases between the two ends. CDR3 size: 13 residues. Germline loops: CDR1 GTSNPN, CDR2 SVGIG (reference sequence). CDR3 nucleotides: TGTGCCTGGAGTGTACATAAGGGGGGGGGAGCTTTCTTT. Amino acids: CAWSVHKGGGAFF.

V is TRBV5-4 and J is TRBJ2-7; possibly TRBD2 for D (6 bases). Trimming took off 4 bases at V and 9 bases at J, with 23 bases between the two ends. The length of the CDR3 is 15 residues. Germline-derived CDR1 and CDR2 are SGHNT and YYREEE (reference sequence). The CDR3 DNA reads TGTGCCAGCAGCCAGCAGGGACTTTCCTCGGGGGTGCAGTACTTC. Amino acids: CASSQQGLSSGVQYF.

CDR3 bases: TGTGCCTGGAGTTCCGGGACAGGCGACTACGAGCAGTACTTC. Protein: CAWSSGTGDYEQYF. V is TRBV30 and J is TRBJ2-7; 8 nucleotides agree with TRBD1. The CDR3 has 14 residues. With 2 bases clipped from V and 3 bases from J, the junction kept 6 bases outside the gene matches. Germline CDR1 reads GTSNPN; CDR2 reads SVGIG (reference sequence).

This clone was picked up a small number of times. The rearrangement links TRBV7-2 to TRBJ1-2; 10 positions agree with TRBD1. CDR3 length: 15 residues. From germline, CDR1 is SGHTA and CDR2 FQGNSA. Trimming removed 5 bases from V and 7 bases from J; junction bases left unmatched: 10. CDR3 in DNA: TGTGCCAGCAGCAGCGGGGACAGGGGAGTGCGTGGCTACACCTTC. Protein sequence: CASSSGDRGVRGYTF. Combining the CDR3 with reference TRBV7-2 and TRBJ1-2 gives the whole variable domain GAGVSQSPSNKVTEKGKDVELRCDPISGHTALYWYRQSLGQGLEFLIYFQGNSAPDKSGLPSDRFSAERTGGSVSTLTIQRTQQEDSAVYLCASSSGDRGVRGYTFGSGTRLTVV.

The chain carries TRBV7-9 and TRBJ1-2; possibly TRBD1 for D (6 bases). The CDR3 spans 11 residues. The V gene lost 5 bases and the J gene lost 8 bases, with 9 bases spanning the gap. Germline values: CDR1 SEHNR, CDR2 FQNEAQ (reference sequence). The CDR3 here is CASSPGVGYTF. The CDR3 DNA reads TGTGCCAGCAGCCCAGGGGTCGGCTACACCTTC. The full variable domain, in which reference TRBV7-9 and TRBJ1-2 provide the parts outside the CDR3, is DTGVSQNPRHKITKRGQNVTFRCDPISEHNRLYWYRQTLGQGPEFLTYFQNEAQLEKSRLLSDRFSAERPKGSFSTLEIQRTEQGDSAMYLCASSPGVGYTFGSGTRLTVV.

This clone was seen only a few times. In nucleotides, the CDR3 is TGTGCCAGCAGTCGATTCGACATAAGCAATCAGCCCCAGCATTTT. It is translated as CASSRFDISNQPQHF. The chain joins TRBV28 to TRBJ1-5; D gene ambiguous. Per the germline V gene, CDR1 is MDHEN and CDR2 is SYDVKM. The length of the CDR3 is 15 residues. Trimming cost V 5 bases and J 1 base, with 12 bases left between them.

Written as DNA, the CDR3 is TGTGCCAGCAGGCCGGGACAGGCGTCACATCAGCCCCAGCATTTT. As protein: CASRPGQASHQPQHF. This chain links TRBV6-6 with TRBJ1-5; 8 nucleotides agree with TRBD1. The germline V gene encodes CDR1 MNHNY and CDR2 SVGAGI (reference sequence). The V and J ends lost 6 bases and 5 bases, in that order; junction bases with no gene match: 9. CDR3 length: 15 residues.

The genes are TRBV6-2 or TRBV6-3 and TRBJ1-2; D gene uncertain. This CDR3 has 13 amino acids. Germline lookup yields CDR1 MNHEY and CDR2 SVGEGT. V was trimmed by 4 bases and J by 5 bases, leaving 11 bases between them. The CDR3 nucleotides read TGTGCCAGCAGTTCTGGCAGGACTTATGGCTACACCTTC. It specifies CASSSGRTYGYTF.

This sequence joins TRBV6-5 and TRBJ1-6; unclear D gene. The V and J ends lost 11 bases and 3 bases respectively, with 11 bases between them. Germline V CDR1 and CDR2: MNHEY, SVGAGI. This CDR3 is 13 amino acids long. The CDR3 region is CAGREVYNSPLHF. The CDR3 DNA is TGTGCCGGCCGGGAGGTCTATAATTCACCCCTCCACTTT.

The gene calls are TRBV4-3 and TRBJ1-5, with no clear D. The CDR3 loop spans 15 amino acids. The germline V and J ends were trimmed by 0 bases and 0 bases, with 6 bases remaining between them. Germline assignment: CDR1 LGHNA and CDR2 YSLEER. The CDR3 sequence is CASSQDFNSNQPQHF. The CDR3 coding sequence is TGCGCCAGCAGCCAAGATTTCAATAGCAATCAGCCCCAGCATTTT.

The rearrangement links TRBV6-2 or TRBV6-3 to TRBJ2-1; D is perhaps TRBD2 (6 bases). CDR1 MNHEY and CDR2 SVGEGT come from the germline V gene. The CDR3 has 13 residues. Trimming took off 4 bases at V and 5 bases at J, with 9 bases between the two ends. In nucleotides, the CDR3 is TGTGCCAGCAGTTCCGGGAGACACAATGAGCAGTTCTTC. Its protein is CASSSGRHNEQFF.

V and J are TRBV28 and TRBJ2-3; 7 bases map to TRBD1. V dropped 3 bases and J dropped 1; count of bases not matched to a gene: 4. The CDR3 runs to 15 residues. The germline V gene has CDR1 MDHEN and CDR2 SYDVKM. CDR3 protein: CASSFDRVGTDTQYF. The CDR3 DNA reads TGTGCCAGCAGTTTTGACAGGGTGGGCACAGATACGCAGTATTTT.

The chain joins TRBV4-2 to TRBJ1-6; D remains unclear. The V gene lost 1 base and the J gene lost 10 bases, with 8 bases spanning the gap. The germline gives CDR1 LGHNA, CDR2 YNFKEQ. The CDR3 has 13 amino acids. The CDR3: CASSQVLSSPLHF. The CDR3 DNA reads TGTGCCAGCAGCCAAGTTTTAAGCTCACCCCTCCACTTT.

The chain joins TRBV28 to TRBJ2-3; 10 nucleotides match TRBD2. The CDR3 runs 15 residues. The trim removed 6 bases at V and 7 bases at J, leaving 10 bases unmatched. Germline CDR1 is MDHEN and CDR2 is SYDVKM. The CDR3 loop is CASSSSGRAANTQYF. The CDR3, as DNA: TGTGCCAGCAGCTCAAGCGGGAGGGCCGCAAATACGCAGTATTTT.

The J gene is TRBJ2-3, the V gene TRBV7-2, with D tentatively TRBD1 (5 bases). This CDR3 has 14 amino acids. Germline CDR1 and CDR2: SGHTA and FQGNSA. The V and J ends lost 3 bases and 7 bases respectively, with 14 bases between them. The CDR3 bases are TGTGCCAGCAGCTTGGGTCAGGGAAGGAATACGCAGTATTTT. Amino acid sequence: CASSLGQGRNTQYF.